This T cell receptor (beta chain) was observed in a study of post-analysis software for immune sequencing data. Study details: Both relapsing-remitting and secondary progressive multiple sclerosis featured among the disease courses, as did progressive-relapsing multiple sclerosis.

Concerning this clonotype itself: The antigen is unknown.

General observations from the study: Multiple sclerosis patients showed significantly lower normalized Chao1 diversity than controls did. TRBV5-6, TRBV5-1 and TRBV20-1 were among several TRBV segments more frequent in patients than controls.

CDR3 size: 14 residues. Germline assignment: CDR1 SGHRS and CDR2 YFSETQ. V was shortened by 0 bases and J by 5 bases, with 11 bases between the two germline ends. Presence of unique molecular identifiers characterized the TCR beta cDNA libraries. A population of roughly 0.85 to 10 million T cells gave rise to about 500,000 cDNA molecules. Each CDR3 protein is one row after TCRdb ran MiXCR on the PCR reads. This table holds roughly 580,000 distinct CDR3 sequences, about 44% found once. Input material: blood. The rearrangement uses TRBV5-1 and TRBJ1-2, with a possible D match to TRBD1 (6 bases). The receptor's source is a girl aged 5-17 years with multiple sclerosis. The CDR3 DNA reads TGCGCCAGCAGCTTGGAGAGCAGGGGTTATGGCTACACCTTC. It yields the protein CASSLESRGYGYTF.